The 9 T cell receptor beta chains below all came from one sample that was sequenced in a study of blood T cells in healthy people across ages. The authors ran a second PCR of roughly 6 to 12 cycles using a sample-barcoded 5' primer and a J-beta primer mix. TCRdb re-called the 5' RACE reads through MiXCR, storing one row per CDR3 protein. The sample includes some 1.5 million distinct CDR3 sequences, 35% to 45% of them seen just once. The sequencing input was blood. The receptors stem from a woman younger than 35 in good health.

CDR3 DNA: TGCAGTGCTAGAGATAGACTAGCGTCCTACAATGAGCAGTTCTTC. It yields the protein CSARDRLASYNEQFF. The J gene is TRBJ2-1, the V gene TRBV20-1; 8 nucleotides agree with TRBD2. CDR3 size: 15 residues. V was pared by 0 bases and J by 1 base, with 2 bases of the junction left unmatched. CDR1 and CDR2 from the germline V gene are DFQATT and SNEGSKA (reference sequence).

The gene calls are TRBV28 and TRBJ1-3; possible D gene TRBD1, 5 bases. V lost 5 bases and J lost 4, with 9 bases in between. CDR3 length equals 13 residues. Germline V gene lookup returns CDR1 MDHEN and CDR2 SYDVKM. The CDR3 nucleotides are TGTGCCAGCAGTGACAGCACAGGAAACACCATATATTTT. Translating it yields CASSDSTGNTIYF.

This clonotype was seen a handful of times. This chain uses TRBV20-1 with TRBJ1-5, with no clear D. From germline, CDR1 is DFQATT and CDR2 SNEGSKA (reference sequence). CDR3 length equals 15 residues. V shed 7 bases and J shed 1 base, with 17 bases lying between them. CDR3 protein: CSVRPGYSSNQPQHF. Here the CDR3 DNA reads TGCAGTGTCAGACCAGGTTACTCAAGCAATCAGCCCCAGCATTTT.

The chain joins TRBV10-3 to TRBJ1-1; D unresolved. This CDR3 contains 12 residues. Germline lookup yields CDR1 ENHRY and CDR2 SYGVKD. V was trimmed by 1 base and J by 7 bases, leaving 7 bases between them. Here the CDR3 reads CAISEFRYEAFF. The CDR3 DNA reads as TGTGCCATCAGTGAGTTCCGATATGAAGCTTTCTTT.

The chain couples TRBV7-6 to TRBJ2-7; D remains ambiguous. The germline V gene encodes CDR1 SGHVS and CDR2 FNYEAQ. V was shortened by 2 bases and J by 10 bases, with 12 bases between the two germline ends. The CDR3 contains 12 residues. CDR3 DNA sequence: TGTGCCAGCAGCTTATTCGAGACACAACAGTACTTC. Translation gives CASSLFETQQYF. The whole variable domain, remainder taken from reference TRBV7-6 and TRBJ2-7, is GAGVSQSPRYKVTKRGQDVALRCDPISGHVSLYWYRQALGQGPEFLTYFNYEAQQDKSGLPNDRFSAERPEGSISTLTIQRTEQRDSAMYRCASSLFETQQYFGPGTRLTVT.

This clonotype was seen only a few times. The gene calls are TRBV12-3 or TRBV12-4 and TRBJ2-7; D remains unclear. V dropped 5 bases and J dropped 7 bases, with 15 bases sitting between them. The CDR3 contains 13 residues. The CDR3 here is CASSAETATEQYF. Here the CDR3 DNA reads TGTGCCAGCAGTGCCGAGACTGCCACAGAGCAGTACTTC.

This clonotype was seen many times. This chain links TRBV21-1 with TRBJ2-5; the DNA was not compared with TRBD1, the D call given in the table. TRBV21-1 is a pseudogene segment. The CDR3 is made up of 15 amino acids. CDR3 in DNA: TGTGCCGGTTATTCGTCGGACACCCCGAAGCAGACCCAGTACTTC. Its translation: CAGYSSDTPKQTQYF.

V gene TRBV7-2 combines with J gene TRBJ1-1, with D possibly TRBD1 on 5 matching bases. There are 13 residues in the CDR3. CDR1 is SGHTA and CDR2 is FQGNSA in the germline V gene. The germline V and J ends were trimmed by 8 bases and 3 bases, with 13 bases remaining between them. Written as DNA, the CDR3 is TGTGCCAGCCACGTAGGGGCGGACACTGAAGCTTTCTTT. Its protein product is CASHVGADTEAFF.

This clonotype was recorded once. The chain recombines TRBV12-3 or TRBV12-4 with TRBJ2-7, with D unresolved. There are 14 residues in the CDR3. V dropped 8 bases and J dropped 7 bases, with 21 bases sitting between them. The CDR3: CASRPESSYNEQYF. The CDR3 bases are TGTGCCAGCCGGCCGGAGAGCTCCTACAATGAGCAGTACTTC.